This is a list of T cell receptor beta chains from one sample in a study of shared clonotypes between healthy human individuals. Assay: immunoSEQ multiplex PCR; the TCRdb copy retains only in-frame clones and omits some. The sample carries roughly 2.5 million clones, about 92% recorded once. Sequencing used naive CD4+ T cells sorted from blood. These receptors all stem from a man younger than 35 in good health. CDR3s include the opening cysteine and the closing phenylalanine or tryptophan.

J	V	CDR3
TRBJ2-2	TRBV10-1	CASGPSPGTGELFF
TRBJ2-4	TRBV5-5	CASSLEWAKNIQYF
TRBJ1-6	TRBV6-1	CASSESVALHF
TRBJ2-3	TRBV11-2	CASSLALGGSTDTQYF
TRBJ2-7	TRBV7-9	CASSLEGPYYEQYF
TRBJ1-1	TRBV6-6	CASSYYTGGGTEAFF
.	TRBV13	CASSRILAGEPYEQYF
TRBJ2-2	TRBV2	CASSGMVTNTGELFF
TRBJ2-5	TRBV28	CASSWFQETQYF
TRBJ2-2	TRBV6-5	CASSYLGARTGELFF
TRBJ2-7	TRBV18	CASSPFAGQPYEQYF
TRBJ2-2	TRBV9	CASSKPANTGELFF
TRBJ2-7	TRBV12-5	CASGPGTGGSYEQYF
TRBJ1-5	TRBV6-6	CASSYSSGQVNQPQHF
TRBJ2-1	TRBV5-1	CASSLAGRALDNEQFF
TRBJ2-6	TRBV6-4	CASSPRGDGANVLTF